This T cell receptor (beta chain) was retrieved from a study of cytotoxic CD8 clonotypes in ibrutinib-treated CLL. Across the study: Within the patient group, 11 were relapsed/refractory and some 14 treatment-naive, and 17 to 18 were IGHV unmutated. Sample averages reached around 270,000 productive templates and some 94,000 productive rearrangements.

From germline, CDR1 is MDHEN and CDR2 SYDVKM. CDR3 length: 13 amino acids. Trimming removed 8 bases at V and 0 bases at J, with 8 bases between. Some clones are missing from TCRdb's copy, which holds only in-frame ones; the method was immunoSEQ multiplex PCR. The repertoire holds approximately 150,000 clones, with about 80% as singletons. Sequenced material: PBMCs, taken after 24 months of ibrutinib treatment. The TCR comes from a human donor with chronic lymphocytic leukemia. The chain joins TRBV28 to TRBJ1-5; D unclear. CDR3: CASLPASNQPQHF. DNA for the CDR3: TGTGCCAGCTTGCCCGCTAGCAATCAGCCCCAGCATTTT.